One T cell receptor beta chain is described in this entry. CD45RO-negative CD8 cells positively selected for CCR7 made up the naive population, which excluded terminally differentiated effector memory CD45RA+ cells. This sample was included in a study of shared clonotypes between healthy human individuals. Several immunoSEQ plates held equal portions of the genomic DNA taken from each subset. Assay: immunoSEQ multiplex PCR; the TCRdb copy retains only in-frame clones and omits some. The sample lists millions of clones, 90% to 95% occurring once. Sequenced material: naive CD8+ T cells from PBMCs. This receptor was taken from a man younger than 30 in good health. Some clones in this sample may be carry-over from other donors' samples.

The DNA of the CDR3 is TGTGCCAGCAGCGGACTAGCGGGAGAACCGTTCTTC. Translation gives CASSGLAGEPFF. The chain recombines TRBV6-1 with TRBJ2-1, with TRBD2 identical over 13 bases. V lost 6 bases and J lost 15; bases outside the gene matches: 5. Per germline, CDR1 MNHNS and CDR2 SASEGT. The CDR3 is 12 residues long.